This TCR beta chain was sequenced during a study of identical twins. Study results and caveats: Among beta out-of-frame sequences, excess sharing between twins appeared weaker.

One entry per CDR3 protein results from TCRdb running MiXCR on the 5' RACE reads. The top ten clones hold 0.85% to 1% of a sample with hundreds of thousands of distinct CDR3 sequences, over 8.5% of them seen once. Remarks on this clonotype: Its antigen remains unknown.

The same sample was also used in a study of yellow fever vaccine responses in identical twins.

The TCR sequence derives from a woman aged 18-35 years in good health. What was sequenced was PBMCs.

DNA for the CDR3: TGTGCCAGCAGCTTAGATCGGTGGGAGCGGAGCACAGATACGCAGTATTTT. Translated: CASSLDRWERSTDTQYF. The V call is TRBV11-2, the J call TRBJ2-3; D perhaps matches TRBD2 (5 bases). V was pared by 0 bases and J by 0 bases, with 13 bases between. The CDR3 is 17 residues long. Germline V CDR1 and CDR2: SGHAT, FQNNGV.